This TCR beta chain was recovered during a study of shared clonotypes between healthy human individuals. Germline CDR1 reads MNHEY; CDR2 reads SVGAGI. The CDR3 runs 15 residues. J was trimmed by 10 bases and V by 0 bases; bases with no gene match: 10. Profiled with immunoSEQ multiplex PCR; TCRdb holds only in-frame clones, not every one. This sample carries roughly 2 million clones, more than 90% of them seen once, and the ten largest clones take over 0.1%. Among the donors, all were Caucasian adults who lived in Nashville, Tennessee. The sample was naive CD4+ T cells sorted from blood. Indicated subset: CD45RA+ positively selected. The chain combines TRBV6-5 with TRBJ1-1; 8 bases are a match to TRBD1. This receptor was taken from a man aged 18 to 29 in good health. The CDR3 coding sequence is TGTGCCAGCAGTTACTCCGGGACAGGAACCTTCGGAGCTTTCTTT. This sequence encodes CASSYSGTGTFGAFF.